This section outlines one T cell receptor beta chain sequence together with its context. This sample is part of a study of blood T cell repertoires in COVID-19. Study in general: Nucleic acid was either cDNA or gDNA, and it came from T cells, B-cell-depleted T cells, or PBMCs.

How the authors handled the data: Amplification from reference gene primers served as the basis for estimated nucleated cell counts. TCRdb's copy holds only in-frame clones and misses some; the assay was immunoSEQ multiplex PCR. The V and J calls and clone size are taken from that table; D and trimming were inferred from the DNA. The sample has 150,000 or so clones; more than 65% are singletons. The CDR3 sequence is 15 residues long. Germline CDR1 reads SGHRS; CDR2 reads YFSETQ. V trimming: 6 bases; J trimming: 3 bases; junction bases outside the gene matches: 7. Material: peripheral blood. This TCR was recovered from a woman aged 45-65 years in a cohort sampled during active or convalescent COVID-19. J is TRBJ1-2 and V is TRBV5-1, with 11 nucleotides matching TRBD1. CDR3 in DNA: TGCGCCAGCACCTCAGGGACAGGGGGTCACTATGGCTACACCTTC. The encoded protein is CASTSGTGGHYGYTF.